This T cell receptor beta chain was identified in a study of blood T cell repertoires in COVID-19. Method: immunoSEQ multiplex PCR; TCRdb's copy keeps in-frame clones and lacks some. This table holds over 200,000 clones, 75% to 90% found once. The germline gives CDR1 MNHNS, CDR2 SASEGT. V was trimmed by 2 bases and J by 6 bases, leaving 14 bases between them. This CDR3 spans 15 amino acids. The receptor comes from a woman in her 70s with active or convalescent COVID-19. The sequencing input was peripheral blood. The V call is TRBV6-1, the J call TRBJ1-5; tentatively, D is TRBD1 (5 bases). The CDR3 region is CASSEFGGETQPQHF. For the CDR3, the DNA is TGTGCCAGCAGTGAATTTGGAGGGGAGACTCAGCCCCAGCATTTT.